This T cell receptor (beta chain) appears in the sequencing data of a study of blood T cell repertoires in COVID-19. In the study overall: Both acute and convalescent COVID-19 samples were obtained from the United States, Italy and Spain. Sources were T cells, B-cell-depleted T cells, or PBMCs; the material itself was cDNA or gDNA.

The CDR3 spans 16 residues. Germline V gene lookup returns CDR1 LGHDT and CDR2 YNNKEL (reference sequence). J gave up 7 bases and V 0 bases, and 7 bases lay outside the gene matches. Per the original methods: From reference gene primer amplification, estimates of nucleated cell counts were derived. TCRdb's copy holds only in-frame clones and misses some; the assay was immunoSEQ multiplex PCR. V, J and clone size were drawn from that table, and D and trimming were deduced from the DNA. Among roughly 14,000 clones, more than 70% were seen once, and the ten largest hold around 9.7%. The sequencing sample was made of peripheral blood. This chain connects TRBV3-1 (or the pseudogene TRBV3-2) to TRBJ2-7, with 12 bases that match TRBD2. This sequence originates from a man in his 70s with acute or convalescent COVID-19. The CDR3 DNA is TGTGCCAGCAGCCAAGATGGGAGACTAGCGGGGGATGAGCAGTACTTC. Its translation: CASSQDGRLAGDEQYF.